These 28 T cell receptor beta chains came from one sample sequenced in a study of blood T cell repertoires in COVID-19. Assay used: immunoSEQ multiplex PCR; TCRdb lists only in-frame clones, some missing. This table has roughly 250,000 clones, about 88% appearing once. Sequencing used peripheral blood. These receptors originate from a woman between 40 and 50 years old who had recovered from COVID-19.

The chain is built from TRBV5-6 and TRBJ1-3; D gene unclear. V shed 2 bases and J shed 1 base, with 10 bases lying between them. Germline CDR1 is SGHDT and CDR2 is YYEEEE. The CDR3 sequence is 15 residues long. CDR3 amino acids: CASSFPGGSGNTIYF. The CDR3 DNA follows: TGTGCCAGCAGCTTCCCTGGAGGGTCTGGAAACACCATATATTTT.

The chain recombines TRBV25-1 with TRBJ2-2, with D hard to call. Germline assignment: CDR1 MGHDK and CDR2 SYGVNS. The CDR3 totals 14 residues. Trimming removed 5 bases at V and 4 bases at J, with 11 bases between. The DNA of the CDR3 is TGTGCCAGCAGTAACCGGGTGGGCACCGGGGAGCTGTTTTTT. Translation gives CASSNRVGTGELFF.

This rearrangement joins TRBV6-5 to TRBJ1-1, with TRBD1 matching 7 bases. The CDR3 length is 14 residues. The J segment lost 6 bases and the V segment lost 6 bases, leaving 10 bases of the junction unmatched. CDR1 is MNHEY, CDR2 SVGAGI, per germline. Here the CDR3 DNA reads TGTGCCAGCAGGCGGACAGGTTCGATACCTGAAGCTTTCTTT. Residues: CASRRTGSIPEAFF.

The CDR3 region has the DNA TGTGCCACCTCCACTAGCGGTGGCACAGATACGCAGTATTTT. As protein: CATSTSGGTDTQYF. The chain joins TRBV24-1 to TRBJ2-3; TRBD2 matches at 8 bases. Germline V gene data show CDR1 as KGHDR and CDR2 as SFDVKD. V shed 9 bases and J 1 base; nucleotides not matched to a gene: 5. CDR3 length: 14 amino acids.

This chain connects TRBV18 to TRBJ1-6, with 9 bases identical to TRBD1. The V gene end was trimmed by 3 bases and the J gene end by 4 bases; junction bases not matched to a gene: 10. This CDR3 has 18 amino acids. Germline lookup yields CDR1 KGHSH and CDR2 LQKENI. The DNA for the CDR3 is TGTGCCAGCTCACCTACCACCGGGACAGGGTCGTATAATTCACCCCTCCACTTT. Translating it yields CASSPTTGTGSYNSPLHF.

J is TRBJ1-3 and V is TRBV5-4, with D possibly matching TRBD1 (5 bases). Per germline, CDR1 SGHNT and CDR2 YYREEE (reference sequence). The CDR3 spans 13 residues. Trimming removed 4 bases from V and 3 bases from J, with 8 bases in between. The CDR3 region is CASSPGGGNTIYF. DNA of the CDR3: TGTGCCAGCAGCCCCGGGGGTGGAAACACCATATATTTT.

The chain is built from TRBV3-1 (or the pseudogene TRBV3-2) and TRBJ1-3; D unclear. V was cut by 3 bases and J by 4 bases, with 4 bases left in between. The CDR3 spans 12 residues. Per germline, CDR1 LGHDT and CDR2 YNNKEL (reference sequence). CDR3 loop: CASSHLGNTIYF. The CDR3 nucleotides are TGTGCCAGCAGCCATTTAGGAAACACCATATATTTT.

The chain joins TRBV19 to TRBJ1-6; 12 bases align to TRBD1. Unmatched junction bases numbered 4, after V lost 6 bases and J lost 7 bases. Per the germline V gene, CDR1 is LNHDA and CDR2 is SQIVND (reference sequence). The CDR3 consists of 15 residues. The CDR3 DNA is TGTGCCAGTAGGGGGGACAGGGGGCTAAATTCACCCCTCCACTTT. Translation gives CASRGDRGLNSPLHF.

This chain links TRBV5-1 with TRBJ2-2, with TRBD1 matching 12 bases. The CDR3 covers 16 residues. Germline CDR1 and CDR2: SGHRS and YFSETQ. Unmatched junction bases numbered 8, after V lost 4 bases and J lost 7 bases. The CDR3 sequence is CASSGRGQGAIGELFF. DNA for the CDR3: TGCGCCAGCAGCGGCCGGGGACAGGGGGCAATCGGGGAGCTGTTTTTT.

The chain uses TRBV6-5 and TRBJ1-5, with TRBD1 matching 8 bases. From germline, CDR1 is MNHEY and CDR2 SVGAGI. V dropped 4 bases and J dropped 3; count of bases not matched to a gene: 8. The CDR3 runs 16 residues. The CDR3 nucleotides read TGTGCCAGCAGTTCCGGACAGGGCTCCCTCAATCAGCCCCAGCATTTT. This codes for CASSSGQGSLNQPQHF.

The genes are TRBV10-3 and TRBJ2-3; no definite D call. Germline V gene lookup returns CDR1 ENHRY and CDR2 SYGVKD. There are 12 residues in the CDR3. V lost 2 bases to trimming and J lost 5 bases, with 5 bases between them. The CDR3 bases are TGTGCCATCAGTGAGGCAGGAGATACGCAGTATTTT. It encodes CAISEAGDTQYF.

This chain uses TRBV7-9 with TRBJ2-7; 7 nucleotides line up with TRBD1. Per the germline V gene, CDR1 is SEHNR and CDR2 is FQNEAQ (reference sequence). After removal of 5 bases from V and 0 bases from J, the junction contained 4 bases not matched to a gene. The CDR3 is 14 residues long. The chain's CDR3 is CASSNRGLSYEQYF. The CDR3 region has the DNA TGTGCCAGCAGCAACAGGGGCCTCTCCTACGAGCAGTACTTC.

The chain has TRBV27 and TRBJ2-1; 13 bases are shared with TRBD2. The CDR3 totals 14 residues. Losses at the gene ends were 6 bases for V and 8 bases for J; bases not matched to a gene: 4. CDR1 MNHEY and CDR2 SMNVEV come from the germline V gene (reference sequence). The CDR3 bases are TGTGCCAGCAGAACTAGCGGGAGGGTTTATGAGCAGTTCTTC. It translates to CASRTSGRVYEQFF.

The chain has TRBV27 and TRBJ2-5; 11 bases agree with TRBD1. V lost 8 bases to trimming and J lost 5 bases; unmatched junction nucleotides: 10. CDR1 and CDR2 from the germline V gene are MNHEY and SMNVEV (reference sequence). The CDR3 has 15 residues. CDR3 DNA: TGTGCCAGCTGGACAGGGGGCGCTGGGAGGGAGACCCAGTACTTC. Residues: CASWTGGAGRETQYF.

The chain joins TRBV6-5 to TRBJ1-2, with D uncertain. V dropped 5 bases and J dropped 7 bases, with 11 bases sitting between them. This CDR3 has 12 amino acids. CDR1 and CDR2 (germline): MNHEY, SVGAGI. The CDR3 DNA follows: TGTGCCAGCAGTCCTACGCGGGGTGGCTACACCTTC. This translates into CASSPTRGGYTF.

The chain has TRBV18 and TRBJ2-3; TRBD1 is a possible D gene (6 bases). The CDR3 length is 15 residues. The V end lost 4 bases, the J end lost 6 bases, and 17 bases lay between the germline ends. Germline CDR1 and CDR2: KGHSH and LQKENI. The CDR3, as DNA: TGTGCCAGCTCACGGGAATTGGGCAGGGGCGATACGCAGTATTTT. Amino acid sequence: CASSRELGRGDTQYF.

The chain couples TRBV6-2 or TRBV6-3 to TRBJ2-3; 9 positions match TRBD2. J gave up 4 bases and V 2 bases, and 10 bases lay outside the gene matches. The CDR3 length is 17 residues. Germline V gene sequence: CDR1 MNHEY, CDR2 SVGEGT. This chain's CDR3 is CASSYPSRAGGPDTQYF. In DNA form, the CDR3 reads TGTGCCAGCAGTTACCCTTCGAGAGCGGGAGGCCCAGATACGCAGTATTTT.

This clone has more than one count but fewer than ten. The chain combines TRBV15 with TRBJ1-3; tentatively, D is TRBD1 (6 bases). V lost 0 bases to trimming and J lost 4 bases, with 10 bases between them. This CDR3 is 15 amino acids long. The germline V gene has CDR1 LNHNV and CDR2 YYDKDF (reference sequence). DNA of the CDR3: TGTGCCACCAGCAGAGATCAGGGGCGCGGAAACACCATATATTTT. As protein: CATSRDQGRGNTIYF.

The chain employs TRBV11-2 and TRBJ1-5, with 7 nucleotides matching TRBD1. V was pared by 1 base and J by 6 bases, with 0 bases of the junction left unmatched. CDR1 and CDR2 (germline): SGHAT, FQNNGV. This CDR3 is built from 13 residues. The CDR3 loop reads CASSLGTGQPQHF. DNA of the CDR3: TGTGCCAGCAGCTTAGGGACAGGTCAGCCCCAGCATTTT.

The chain couples TRBV7-6 to TRBJ2-7; 8 bases match TRBD1. Germline V gives CDR1 SGHVS, CDR2 FNYEAQ. V lost 0 bases to trimming and J lost 2 bases; unmatched junction nucleotides: 6. The CDR3 spans 16 residues. The CDR3 here is CASSLAGTGFTYEQYF. Here the CDR3 DNA reads TGTGCCAGCAGCTTAGCGGGGACAGGCTTTACCTACGAGCAGTACTTC.

The chain carries TRBV5-1 and TRBJ2-1, with D hard to call. The germline gives CDR1 SGHRS, CDR2 YFSETQ. CDR3 length: 15 amino acids. Trimming cost V 1 base and J 0 bases, with 8 bases left between them. The CDR3: CASSLTVSSYNEQFF. In DNA, the CDR3 is TGCGCCAGCAGCTTGACGGTTTCCTCCTACAATGAGCAGTTCTTC.

The chain recombines TRBV20-1 with TRBJ2-7; D gene unclear. The CDR3 sequence is 14 residues long. Trimming pared 3 bases from V and 2 bases from J, leaving 14 bases between. The germline V gene encodes CDR1 DFQATT and CDR2 SNEGSKA (reference sequence). CDR3: CSASQWQEAYEQYF. The DNA of the CDR3 is TGCAGTGCTAGTCAGTGGCAGGAAGCCTACGAGCAGTACTTC.

The gene calls are TRBV3-1 (or the pseudogene TRBV3-2) and TRBJ2-7; D may be TRBD2 (5 bases). V dropped 4 bases and J dropped 6 bases, with 19 bases sitting between them. CDR1 is LGHDT, CDR2 YNNKEL, per germline (reference sequence). CDR3 size: 15 residues. The CDR3 sequence is CASSPRASNSGEQYF. The CDR3 nucleotides read TGTGCCAGCAGCCCGCGGGCTTCAAACTCAGGCGAGCAGTACTTC.

This chain connects TRBV6-2 or TRBV6-3 to TRBJ1-4; TRBD1 matches 10 bases. The V segment lost 6 bases and the J segment 7 bases; nucleotides outside the gene matches: 8. Per the germline V gene, CDR1 is MNHEY and CDR2 is SVGEGT. CDR3 length equals 15 residues. The CDR3 DNA reads TGTGCCAGCAGCCCCGGGACAGGGGTTGGTGAAAAACTGTTTTTT. This encodes CASSPGTGVGEKLFF.

CDR3 amino acids: CASSSTSGGNEQFF. The CDR3 coding sequence is TGTGCCAGCAGTAGCACTAGCGGGGGCAATGAGCAGTTCTTC. J is TRBJ2-1 and V is TRBV6-4; TRBD2 agrees at 11 bases. J was trimmed by 6 bases and V by 5 bases; bases with no gene match: 3. The CDR3 sequence is 14 residues long. CDR1 is MRHNA, CDR2 SNTAGT, per germline.

The J gene is TRBJ2-5, the V gene TRBV6-5, with 8 bases that match TRBD2. Unmatched junction bases numbered 12, after V lost 6 bases and J lost 6 bases. CDR3 size: 15 residues. Germline V gene sequence: CDR1 MNHEY, CDR2 SVGAGI. The CDR3 sequence is CASRPGGGSGKTQYF. For the CDR3, the DNA is TGTGCCAGCAGACCCGGGGGGGGCTCGGGAAAGACCCAGTACTTC.

This chain links TRBV27 with TRBJ1-5, with 9 bases aligning to TRBD1. This CDR3 spans 15 amino acids. The germline gives CDR1 MNHEY, CDR2 SMNVEV (reference sequence). With V trimmed by 5 bases and J by 2 bases, 4 bases remained unmatched. CDR3 in DNA: TGTGCCAGCAGTACAGGGGGCGTCGGCAATCAGCCCCAGCATTTT. Translating it yields CASSTGGVGNQPQHF.

Notes on this clone: The sample carries other DNA sequences with the same CDR3. This chain links TRBV2 with TRBJ1-5, with 9 bases lining up with TRBD1. The trim removed 4 bases at V and 5 bases at J, leaving 3 bases unmatched. The CDR3 is made up of 14 amino acids. Germline-derived CDR1 and CDR2 are SNHLY and FYNNEI. The CDR3 region has the DNA TGTGCCAGCAGTGGGGACAGGGATTATCAGCCCCAGCATTTT. Its protein is CASSGDRDYQPQHF.